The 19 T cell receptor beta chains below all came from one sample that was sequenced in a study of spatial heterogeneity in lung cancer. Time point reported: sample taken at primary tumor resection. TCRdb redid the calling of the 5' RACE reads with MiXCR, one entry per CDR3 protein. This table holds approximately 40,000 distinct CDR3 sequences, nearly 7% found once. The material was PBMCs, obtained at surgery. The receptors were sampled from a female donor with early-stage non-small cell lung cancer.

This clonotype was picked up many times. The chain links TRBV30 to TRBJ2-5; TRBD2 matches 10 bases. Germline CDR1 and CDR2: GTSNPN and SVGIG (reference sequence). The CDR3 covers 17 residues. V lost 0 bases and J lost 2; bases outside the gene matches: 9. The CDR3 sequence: CAWSVSRTSGWQETQYF. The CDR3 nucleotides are TGTGCCTGGAGTGTTAGCAGGACTAGCGGTTGGCAAGAGACCCAGTACTTC.

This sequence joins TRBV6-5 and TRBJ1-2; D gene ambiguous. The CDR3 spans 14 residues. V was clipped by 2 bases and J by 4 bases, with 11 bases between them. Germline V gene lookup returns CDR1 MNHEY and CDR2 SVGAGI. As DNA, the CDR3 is TGTGCCAGCAGTTACCGCCCAAAAGGCTATGGCTACACCTTC. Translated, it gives CASSYRPKGYGYTF.

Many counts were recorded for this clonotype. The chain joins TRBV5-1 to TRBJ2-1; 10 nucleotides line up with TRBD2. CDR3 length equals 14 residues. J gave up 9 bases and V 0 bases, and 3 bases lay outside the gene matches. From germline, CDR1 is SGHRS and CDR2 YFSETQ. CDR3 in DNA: TGCGCCAGCAGCTTGGCTAGCGGGGGCTTTGAGCAGTTCTTC. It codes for CASSLASGGFEQFF. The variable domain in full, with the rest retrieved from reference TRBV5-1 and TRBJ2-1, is KAGVTQTPRYLIKTRGQQVTLSCSPISGHRSVSWYQQTPGQGLQFLFEYFSETQRNKGNFPGRFSGRQFSNSRSEMNVSTLELGDSALYLCASSLASGGFEQFFGPGTRLTVL.

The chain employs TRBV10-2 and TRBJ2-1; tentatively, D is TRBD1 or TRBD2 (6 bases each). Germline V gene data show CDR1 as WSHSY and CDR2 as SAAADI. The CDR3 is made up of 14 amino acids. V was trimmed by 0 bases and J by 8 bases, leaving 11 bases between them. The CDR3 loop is CASSESNRDYEQFF. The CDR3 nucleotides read TGCGCCAGCAGTGAGTCGAACAGGGACTATGAGCAGTTCTTC.

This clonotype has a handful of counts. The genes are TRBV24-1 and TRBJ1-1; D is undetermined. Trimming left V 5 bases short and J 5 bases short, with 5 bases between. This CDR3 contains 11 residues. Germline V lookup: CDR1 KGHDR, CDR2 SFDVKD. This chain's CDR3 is CATSAGTEAFF. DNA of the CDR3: TGTGCCACCAGTGCCGGGACTGAAGCTTTCTTT.

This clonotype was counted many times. This CDR3 reads CSGGHANTGELFF. The CDR3 DNA is TGCAGCGGTGGTCATGCGAACACCGGGGAGCTGTTTTTT. This chain links TRBV29-1 with TRBJ2-2; D not certain. Germline CDR1 SQVTM, CDR2 ANQGSEA. Trimming left V 7 bases short and J 0 bases short, with 9 bases between. The CDR3 runs 13 residues.

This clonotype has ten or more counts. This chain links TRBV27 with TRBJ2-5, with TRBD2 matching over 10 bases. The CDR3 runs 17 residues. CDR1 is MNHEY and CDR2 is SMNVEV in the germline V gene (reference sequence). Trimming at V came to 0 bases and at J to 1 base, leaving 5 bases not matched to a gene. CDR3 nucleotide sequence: TGTGCCAGCAGTTTATCCCTAGCGGGGGACGTCCAAGAGACCCAGTACTTC. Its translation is CASSLSLAGDVQETQYF.

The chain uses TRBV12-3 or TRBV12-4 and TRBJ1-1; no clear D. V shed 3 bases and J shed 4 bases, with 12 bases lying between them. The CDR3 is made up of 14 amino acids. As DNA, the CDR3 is TGTGCCAGCAGTTTCAGCCCCTTTGGCACTGAAGCTTTCTTT. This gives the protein CASSFSPFGTEAFF.

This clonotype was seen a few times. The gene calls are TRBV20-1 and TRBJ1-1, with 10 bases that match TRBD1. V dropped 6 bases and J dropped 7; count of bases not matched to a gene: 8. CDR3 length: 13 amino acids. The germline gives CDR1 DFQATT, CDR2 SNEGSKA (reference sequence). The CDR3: CSATGTGVREAFF. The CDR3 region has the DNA TGCAGTGCCACCGGGACAGGGGTACGTGAAGCTTTCTTT.

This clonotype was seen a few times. This CDR3 is CASARRGYTDTQYF. DNA of the CDR3: TGTGCCAGCGCACGGCGGGGGTACACAGATACGCAGTATTTT. The V call is TRBV27, the J call TRBJ2-3; 7 positions match TRBD2. Germline V gene data show CDR1 as MNHEY and CDR2 as SMNVEV (reference sequence). The CDR3 length is 14 residues. Unmatched junction bases numbered 7, after V lost 8 bases and J lost 2 bases.

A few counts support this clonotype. The CDR3 here is CASSQGGGSYTGELFF. The CDR3 nucleotides read TGTGCCAGCAGCCAAGGGGGTGGCAGTTACACCGGGGAGCTGTTTTTT. This chain joins TRBV14 and TRBJ2-2; D is unclear. The CDR3 is 16 residues long. From germline, CDR1 is SGHDN and CDR2 FVKESK. Trimming shortened V by 1 base and J by 3 bases, and 12 bases separated the two germline ends.

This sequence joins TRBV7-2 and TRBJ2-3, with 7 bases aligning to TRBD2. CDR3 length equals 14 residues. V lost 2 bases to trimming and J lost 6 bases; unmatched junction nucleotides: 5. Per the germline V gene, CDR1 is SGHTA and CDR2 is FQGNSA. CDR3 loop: CASSLNPAGDTQYF. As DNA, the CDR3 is TGTGCCAGCAGCTTAAACCCAGCGGGGGATACGCAGTATTTT.

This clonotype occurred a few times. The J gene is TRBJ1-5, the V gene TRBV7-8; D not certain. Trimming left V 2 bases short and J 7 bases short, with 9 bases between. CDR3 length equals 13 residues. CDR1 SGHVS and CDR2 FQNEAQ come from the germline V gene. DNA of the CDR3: TGTGCCAGCAGCTTATCGGACCGCCAGCCCCAGCATTTT. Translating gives CASSLSDRQPQHF.

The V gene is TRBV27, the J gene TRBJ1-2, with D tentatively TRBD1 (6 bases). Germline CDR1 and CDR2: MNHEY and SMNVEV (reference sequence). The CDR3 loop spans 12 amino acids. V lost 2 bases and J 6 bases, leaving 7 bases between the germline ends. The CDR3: CASSLRGDGYTF. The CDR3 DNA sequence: TGTGCCAGCAGTTTAAGGGGGGATGGCTACACCTTC.

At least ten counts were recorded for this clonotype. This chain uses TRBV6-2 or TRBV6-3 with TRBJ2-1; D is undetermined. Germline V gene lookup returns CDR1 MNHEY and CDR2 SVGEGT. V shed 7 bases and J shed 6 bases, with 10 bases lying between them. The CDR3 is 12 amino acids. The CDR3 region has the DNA TGTGCCAGCACCCGACGAACCAATGAGCAGTTCTTC. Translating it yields CASTRRTNEQFF.

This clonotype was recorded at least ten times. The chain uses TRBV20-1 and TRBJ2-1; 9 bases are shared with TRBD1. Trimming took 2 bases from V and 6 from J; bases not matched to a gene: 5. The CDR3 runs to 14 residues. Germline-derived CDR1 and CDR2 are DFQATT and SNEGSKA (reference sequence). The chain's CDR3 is CSARKGTGSNEQFF. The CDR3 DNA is TGCAGTGCTAGAAAGGGGACAGGGAGCAATGAGCAGTTCTTC.

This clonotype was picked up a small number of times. This CDR3 reads CASSRPDRGNEQYF. CDR3 nucleotide sequence: TGTGCCAGCAGTCGACCGGACAGGGGAAACGAGCAGTACTTC. V gene TRBV12-3 or TRBV12-4 combines with J gene TRBJ2-7; TRBD1 agrees at 9 bases. This CDR3 is 14 amino acids long. The junction had 7 bases not matched to a gene; V was cut back by 5 bases and J by 5 bases.

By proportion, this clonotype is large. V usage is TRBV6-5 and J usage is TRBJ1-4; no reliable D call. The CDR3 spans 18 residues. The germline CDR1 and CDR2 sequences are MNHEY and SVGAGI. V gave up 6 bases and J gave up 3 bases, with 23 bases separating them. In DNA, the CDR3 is TGTGCCAGCAGGTTTTCGGGCTTAGGAGTCTCAGCTAATGAAAAACTGTTTTTT. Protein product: CASRFSGLGVSANEKLFF.

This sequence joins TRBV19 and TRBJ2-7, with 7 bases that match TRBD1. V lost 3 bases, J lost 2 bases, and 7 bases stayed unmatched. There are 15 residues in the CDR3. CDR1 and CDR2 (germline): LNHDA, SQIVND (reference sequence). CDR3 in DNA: TGTGCCAGTAGTATGGACAGGATTGCCACCTACGAGCAGTACTTC. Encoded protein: CASSMDRIATYEQYF.